A single sample gave rise to the 12 T cell receptor beta chains below, sequenced in a study of T cells expressing NK-cell markers. TCRdb reprocessed the 5' RACE reads, keeping one entry per CDR3 protein, no DNA. The table for this sample gives 550,000 or so distinct CDR3 sequences. The sequenced sample was blood T cells: a sorted CD56 or NKG2C T cell subset, CD4+ or CD8+ T cells, or bulk PBMC T cells (not recorded which). These receptors all come from a man younger than 35 in good health.

V gene TRBV7-9 combines with J gene TRBJ1-3. Germline assignment: CDR1 SEHNR and CDR2 FQNEAQ (reference sequence). This CDR3 is built from 12 residues. The CDR3 protein is CASSSLGNTIYF.

The rearrangement uses TRBV12-3 or TRBV12-4 and TRBJ1-1. The CDR3 has 14 residues. The CDR3 loop reads CASSLLLENTEAFF.

This chain uses TRBV12-3 or TRBV12-4 with TRBJ2-1; the TRBD2 assignment by TCRdb is unverifiable without DNA. The CDR3 has 17 residues. This CDR3 is CASSFASGRIFGDEQFF.

The V and J genes are TRBV2 and TRBJ2-7. Germline CDR1 SNHLY, CDR2 FYNNEI. The CDR3 contains 14 residues. CDR3 sequence reads: CASSEGSLGYEQYF.

This chain joins TRBV29-1 and TRBJ2-2; TCRdb returns TRBD2, unconfirmable since there is no DNA. The CDR3 is 16 amino acids. Germline CDR1 is SQVTM and CDR2 is ANQGSEA. The CDR3 loop is CSVIGWASGRSGELFF.

The CDR3 here is CASGREGYTGELFF. The gene calls are TRBV12-3 or TRBV12-4 and TRBJ2-2; there is no DNA to check the TCRdb D call of TRBD2. The length of the CDR3 is 14 residues.

The chain carries TRBV29-1 and TRBJ2-3; the TCRdb call, TRBD2, lacks DNA for checking. The CDR3 has 16 residues. In germline, CDR1 is SQVTM, CDR2 ANQGSEA. This CDR3 reads CSVPAVLAGSADTQYF.

The genes are TRBV3-1 and TRBJ2-3; there is no DNA to check the TCRdb D call of TRBD1. Germline V lookup: CDR1 LGHDT, CDR2 YNNKEL (reference sequence). The CDR3 has 14 amino acids. CDR3 sequence reads: CASSPSVRVDTQYF.

The chain carries TRBV7-6 and TRBJ2-5. The length of the CDR3 is 13 residues. In germline, CDR1 is SGHVS, CDR2 FNYEAQ. This CDR3 is CASSARVRETQYF.

This sequence joins TRBV5-1 and TRBJ2-3. Germline assignment: CDR1 SGHRS and CDR2 YFSETQ. The CDR3 runs 15 residues. The CDR3 loop is CASSSNTAGTDTQYF.

The gene calls are TRBV5-1 and TRBJ2-3. The CDR3 is 15 residues long. CDR1 and CDR2 (germline): SGHRS, YFSETQ. CDR3 region: CASILGTGDTDTQYF.

The J gene is TRBJ2-6, the V gene TRBV4-2; with no DNA, the TCRdb D assignment of TRBD1 cannot be verified. The CDR3 covers 16 residues. Germline values: CDR1 LGHNA, CDR2 YNFKEQ. CDR3 region: CASSQDGGAGANVLTF.